The 17 T cell receptor beta chains in this list originate from one sample, sequenced in a study of T cell responses to AZD1222 COVID-19 vaccine. TCRdb keeps only in-frame clones here, not all; method: immunoSEQ multiplex PCR. The sample consists of approximately 130,000 clones, about nine tenths of them appearing once. The sequencing used peripheral blood, collected 28 days after the second dose of the MenACWY control vaccine. Receptor source: an adult who received the MenACWY meningococcal vaccine as a control.

The gene calls are TRBV6-7 and TRBJ2-3; D is ambiguous. TRBV6-7 is an ORF for which the function is uncertain. V lost 6 bases and J lost 5, with 12 bases in between. The CDR3 runs 13 residues. DNA for the CDR3: TGTGCCAGCAGCGGACGGCTTGGAGATACGCAGTATTTT. Its translation is CASSGRLGDTQYF.

The gene calls are TRBV19 and TRBJ1-1, with TRBD1 matching 7 bases. The junction had 4 bases not matched to a gene; V was cut back by 3 bases and J by 0 bases. CDR3 length equals 15 residues. CDR1 LNHDA and CDR2 SQIVND come from the germline V gene (reference sequence). CDR3 in amino acids: CASSIRGDLNTEAFF. The CDR3 nucleotides are TGTGCCAGTAGTATCAGGGGGGATTTGAACACTGAAGCTTTCTTT.

In this sample, this clone turned up once. The chain joins TRBV4-1 to TRBJ1-4; 7 bases agree with TRBD1. The germline CDR1 and CDR2 sequences are MGHRA and YSYEKL. With 1 base clipped from V and 2 bases from J, the junction kept 1 base outside the gene matches. This CDR3 comprises 15 residues. The CDR3 reads CASSQGDSTNEKLFF. In nucleotides, the CDR3 is TGCGCCAGCAGCCAAGGGGACAGTACTAATGAAAAACTGTTTTTT.

V gene TRBV5-1 combines with J gene TRBJ1-1; no clear D gene. The length of the CDR3 is 13 residues. Trimming took off 5 bases at V and 0 bases at J, with 8 bases between the two ends. Per germline, CDR1 SGHRS and CDR2 YFSETQ. CDR3 in amino acids: CASRAGMNTEAFF. In DNA, the CDR3 is TGCGCCAGCAGGGCGGGGATGAACACTGAAGCTTTCTTT. The full variable domain, rest sourced from reference TRBV5-1 and TRBJ1-1, is KAGVTQTPRYLIKTRGQQVTLSCSPISGHRSVSWYQQTPGQGLQFLFEYFSETQRNKGNFPGRFSGRQFSNSRSEMNVSTLELGDSALYLCASRAGMNTEAFFGQGTRLTVV.

This chain joins TRBV7-9 and TRBJ2-5; tentative D call: TRBD1 (5 bases). Looked up from germline, CDR1 is SEHNR and CDR2 is FQNEAQ (reference sequence). This CDR3 contains 15 residues. Trimming removed 9 bases at V and 5 bases at J, with 22 bases between. CDR3 sequence (DNA): TGTGCCAGTACAACACAAGGGGTCTCTGGGGAGACCCAGTACTTC. Translation: CASTTQGVSGETQYF.

In DNA form, the CDR3 reads TGTGCCTTCACTCTCGCGGGCACTGAAGCTTTCTTT. Translation gives CAFTLAGTEAFF. This sequence joins TRBV7-9 and TRBJ1-1; D is undetermined. The CDR3 spans 12 residues. The V gene lost 11 bases and the J gene lost 4 bases, with 14 bases spanning the gap. From germline, CDR1 is SEHNR and CDR2 FQNEAQ (reference sequence).

The CDR3 coding sequence is TGTGCCAGCTCACCACCAGAGGGGGTTTACACCGGGGAGCTGTTTTTT. Translating it yields CASSPPEGVYTGELFF. This chain joins TRBV18 and TRBJ2-2; D possibly corresponds to TRBD1 (6 bases). The CDR3 runs to 16 residues. V shed 0 bases and J shed 3 bases, with 11 bases lying between them. Germline CDR1 and CDR2: KGHSH and LQKENI.

The chain carries TRBV30 and TRBJ2-2, with D perhaps matching TRBD1 (6 bases). Trimming left V 2 bases short and J 8 bases short, with 21 bases between. The V gene's germline CDR1 is GTSNPN and CDR2 SVGIG (reference sequence). This CDR3 has 16 amino acids. For the CDR3, the DNA is TGTGCCTGGAGTTTACAGGGCCCTCCAATCAGTGGGGAGCTGTTTTTT. It codes for CAWSLQGPPISGELFF. The full variable domain, its missing parts supplied by reference TRBV30 and TRBJ2-2, is SQTIHQWPATLVQPVGSPLSLECTVEGTSNPNLYWYRQAAGRGLQLLFYSVGIGQISSEVPQNLSASRPQDRQFILSSKKLLLSDSGFYLCAWSLQGPPISGELFFGEGSRLTVL.

The V and J genes are TRBV19 and TRBJ2-7; D is perhaps TRBD1 (5 bases). Between the trimmed V and J ends, which lost 4 bases and 3 bases, there was a span of 10 bases. Germline loops: CDR1 LNHDA, CDR2 SQIVND (reference sequence). The CDR3 totals 13 residues. The CDR3 reads CASSNRNSYEQYF. The CDR3 bases are TGTGCCAGTAGTAACAGGAATAGCTACGAGCAGTACTTC.

This sequence joins TRBV6-5 and TRBJ1-5, with no clear D. The CDR3 is 13 residues long. Between the trimmed V and J ends, which lost 4 bases and 0 bases, there was a span of 4 bases. CDR1 MNHEY and CDR2 SVGAGI come from the germline V gene. CDR3 bases: TGTGCCAGCAGTTCCATTAGCAATCAGCCCCAGCATTTT. Its protein is CASSSISNQPQHF.

This chain uses TRBV10-2 with TRBJ2-2; D is perhaps TRBD2 (6 bases). CDR1 and CDR2 (germline): WSHSY, SAAADI. Trimming took 7 bases from V and 4 from J, leaving 13 bases between them. This CDR3 spans 14 amino acids. CDR3 DNA: TGCGCCAGCACCCCCTTAGCGGCCACCGGGGAGCTGTTTTTT. It encodes CASTPLAATGELFF.

The sample holds a few counts of this clone. The chain joins TRBV6-4 to TRBJ1-6; 7 positions agree with TRBD1. Trimming took 0 bases from V and 6 from J; bases not matched to a gene: 5. The CDR3 totals 16 residues. Germline V gene lookup returns CDR1 MRHNA and CDR2 SNTAGT. CDR3 region: CASSDSSQGINSPLHF. CDR3 DNA: TGTGCCAGCAGTGACTCTTCACAGGGGATTAATTCACCCCTCCACTTT.

This clone was picked up one time. J is TRBJ1-2 and V is TRBV2, with 8 bases aligning to TRBD1. With V trimmed by 6 bases and J by 10 bases, 10 bases remained unmatched. The germline V gene has CDR1 SNHLY and CDR2 FYNNEI. This CDR3 has 13 amino acids. The chain's CDR3 is CASREQTGVDYTF. In nucleotides, the CDR3 is TGTGCCAGCAGAGAGCAGACAGGGGTTGACTACACCTTC.

The chain is built from TRBV25-1 and TRBJ1-4; D is unclear. The germline V gene has CDR1 MGHDK and CDR2 SYGVNS. The CDR3 totals 13 residues. The germline V and J ends were trimmed by 4 bases and 7 bases, with 10 bases remaining between them. This CDR3 reads CASSGPSFEKLFF. The CDR3 coding sequence is TGTGCCAGCAGTGGGCCTTCCTTTGAAAAACTGTTTTTT.

The chain is built from TRBV7-3 and TRBJ2-1, with TRBD1 matching over 8 bases. This CDR3 has 13 amino acids. Trimming cost V 5 bases and J 7 bases; bases outside gene matches: 4. Per the germline V gene, CDR1 is SGHTA and CDR2 is FQGTGA. CDR3 nucleotide sequence: TGTGCCAGCAGCCGGACAGGGAGGAATGAGCAGTTCTTC. It specifies CASSRTGRNEQFF. Full variable domain (remainder filled in from reference TRBV7-3 and TRBJ2-1): GAGVSQTPSNKVTEKGKYVELRCDPISGHTALYWYRQSLGQGPEFLIYFQGTGAADDSGLPNDRFFAVRPEGSVSTLKIQRTERGDSAVYLCASSRTGRNEQFFGPGTRLTVL.

CDR3 sequence (DNA): TGCAGCGTTGGAACATTATCGGGAGGGGAAAACATTCAGTACTTC. Amino acids: CSVGTLSGGENIQYF. The genes are TRBV29-1 and TRBJ2-4, with 8 nucleotides matching TRBD2. Unmatched junction bases numbered 10, after V lost 4 bases and J lost 5 bases. The CDR3 is 15 residues long. Germline assignment: CDR1 SQVTM and CDR2 ANQGSEA.

By sample fraction, this clone is medium-sized (0.01 to 0.1%). V is TRBV10-1 and J is TRBJ1-4; tentatively, D is TRBD1 (5 bases). This CDR3 contains 13 residues. The V and J ends lost 5 bases and 8 bases respectively, with 12 bases between them. CDR1 and CDR2 from the germline V gene are WNHNN and SYGVQD (reference sequence). The CDR3 spells CASSSGTLEKLFF. The CDR3 coding sequence is TGCGCCAGCAGTTCCGGGACCTTGGAAAAACTGTTTTTT.